A few counts support the clone carrying this T cell receptor beta chain. The data were obtained in a study of blood T cell repertoires in COVID-19. The wider study: Donors in the United States, Italy and Spain gave samples during acute or convalescent COVID-19. T cells, B-cell-depleted T cells, or PBMCs supplied cDNA or gDNA.

In the original processing: Scientists estimated how many nucleated cells there were by amplifying reference gene primers. The assay was immunoSEQ multiplex PCR, and TCRdb's table has in-frame clones only and misses some. From that table come the V and J calls and clone size; the DNA was used to work out D and trimming. The sample contains around 210,000 clones, roughly 88% of which appear only once. Seattle researchers signed up patients amid active infection and tracked them longitudinally. CDR1 is SNHLY, CDR2 FYNNEI, per germline. This CDR3 is 15 amino acids long. V was cut by 0 bases and J by 8 bases, with 16 bases left in between.

This TCR came from a man in his forties or fifties with COVID-19, enrolled during active disease. The chain recombines TRBV2 with TRBJ1-2; perhaps TRBD1 as D (6 bases). Sequencing used peripheral blood. The CDR3 DNA is TGTGCCAGCAGTGAAGCTGGACAGAAGCTTCGGGGCTACACCTTC. Protein product: CASSEAGQKLRGYTF. Together with reference TRBV2 and TRBJ1-2, the CDR3 gives the full variable domain: EPEVTQTPSHQVTQMGQEVILRCVPISNHLYFYWYRQILGQKVEFLVSFYNNEISEKSEIFDDQFSVERPDGSNFTLKIRSTKLEDSAMYFCASSEAGQKLRGYTFGSGTRLTVV.